The 19 T cell receptor beta chains in this list originate from one sample, sequenced in a study of shared clonotypes between healthy human individuals. Method: immunoSEQ multiplex PCR; TCRdb's copy keeps in-frame clones and lacks some. The sample records around 300,000 clones, about nine tenths being singletons. Specimen: memory CD8+ T cells sorted from blood. Sample subset: CD45RO+ cells pooled with CCR7-negative TemRA cells. The receptors stem from a man between 18 and 35 years old in good health.

The rearrangement uses TRBV5-1 and TRBJ2-7; TRBD2 agrees at 11 bases. CDR3 length: 15 residues. Germline CDR1 and CDR2: SGHRS and YFSETQ. Trimming cost V 4 bases and J 2 bases; bases outside gene matches: 5. In DNA form, the CDR3 reads TGCGCCAGCAGCCTAGGGACTAGCGGCGCCTACGAGCAGTACTTC. Translated, it gives CASSLGTSGAYEQYF.

This clone rates as medium-sized. The genes are TRBV7-6 and TRBJ1-1, with 7 bases matching TRBD1. CDR1 SGHVS and CDR2 FNYEAQ come from the germline V gene. With 5 bases clipped from V and 5 bases from J, the junction kept 8 bases outside the gene matches. This CDR3 is built from 14 residues. In nucleotides, the CDR3 is TGTGCCAGCAGCACCTCCGGGACAGCAACTGAAGCTTTCTTT. Amino acid sequence: CASSTSGTATEAFF.

The rearrangement uses TRBV6-5 and TRBJ2-1; the D gene could be TRBD1 or TRBD2 (5 bases each). Trimming took off 2 bases at V and 8 bases at J, with 19 bases between the two ends. This CDR3 has 16 amino acids. CDR1 MNHEY and CDR2 SVGAGI come from the germline V gene. CDR3 sequence (DNA): TGTGCCAGCAGTTACGAGGGTCTTCGGGGCCTAGATGAGCAGTTCTTC. Protein: CASSYEGLRGLDEQFF.

J is TRBJ1-5 and V is TRBV6-6; the D is unclear. Germline CDR1 MNHNY, CDR2 SVGAGI (reference sequence). Trimming removed 4 bases from V and 5 bases from J, with 12 bases in between. The CDR3 sequence is 14 residues long. In DNA, the CDR3 is TGTGCCAGCAGTTTCGACCCTGAGGATCAGCCCCAGCATTTT. It codes for CASSFDPEDQPQHF.

This clone appeared a single time. This rearrangement joins TRBV29-1 to TRBJ2-7; D may correspond to TRBD1 or TRBD2 (5 bases each). The ends were cut back, 5 bases at V and 3 bases at J, with 20 bases in the middle. Germline assignment: CDR1 SQVTM and CDR2 ANQGSEA. This CDR3 contains 15 residues. The CDR3 spells CSVNDPHSGGYEQYF. In DNA form, the CDR3 reads TGCAGCGTTAACGACCCCCATTCTGGGGGCTACGAGCAGTACTTC.

The chain joins TRBV13 to TRBJ1-2; D remains ambiguous. In germline, CDR1 is PRHDT, CDR2 FYEKMQ (reference sequence). The V end was cut by 5 bases, the J end by 5 bases, with 12 bases between. This CDR3 has 13 residues. The CDR3 loop is CASSPGVAYGYTF. Here the CDR3 DNA reads TGTGCCAGCAGCCCCGGCGTCGCGTATGGCTACACCTTC.

This clone was seen a handful of times. V gene TRBV9 combines with J gene TRBJ2-1; perhaps D is TRBD1 or TRBD2 (7 bases each). CDR3 length: 14 residues. Germline V gene sequence: CDR1 SGDLS, CDR2 YYNGEE. Trimming pared 4 bases from V and 10 bases from J, leaving 18 bases between. The CDR3 DNA follows: TGTGCCAGCAGCCCTCCAGGGGGGGCCCGGGAGCAGTTCTTC. Residues: CASSPPGGAREQFF.

The gene calls are TRBV6-6 and TRBJ1-1; D not resolved. V was pared by 5 bases and J by 8 bases, with 18 bases between. Germline V gives CDR1 MNHNY, CDR2 SVGAGI (reference sequence). This CDR3 contains 14 residues. The chain's CDR3 is CASSLRHDPLEAFF. Here the CDR3 DNA reads TGTGCCAGCAGTCTCAGGCACGACCCCCTCGAAGCTTTCTTT.

The V call is TRBV4-1, the J call TRBJ2-7; D is unclear. The CDR3 has 15 residues. The germline CDR1 and CDR2 sequences are MGHRA and YSYEKL. Trimming cost V 2 bases and J 0 bases, with 11 bases left between them. DNA of the CDR3: TGCGCCAGCAGCCAAACGGGCCCGAGCTCCTACGAGCAGTACTTC. Translating gives CASSQTGPSSYEQYF.

The V call is TRBV2, the J call TRBJ2-7, with D uncertain. Per the germline V gene, CDR1 is SNHLY and CDR2 is FYNNEI. V shed 8 bases and J shed 4 bases, with 15 bases lying between them. This CDR3 contains 13 residues. DNA for the CDR3: TGTGCCAGCCAACCCGGGCAGAATTACGAGCAGTACTTC. Its protein product is CASQPGQNYEQYF.

This sequence joins TRBV2 and TRBJ2-7; D is uncertain. This CDR3 comprises 14 residues. V was shortened by 1 base and J by 2 bases, with 9 bases between the two germline ends. Germline V gives CDR1 SNHLY, CDR2 FYNNEI. CDR3 sequence (DNA): TGTGCCAGCAGTGAAGACACCAGTACCTACGAGCAGTACTTC. As protein: CASSEDTSTYEQYF.

This clone came up once. The gene calls are TRBV10-2 and TRBJ2-5, with TRBD1 matching 9 bases. The CDR3 spans 12 residues. In germline, CDR1 is WSHSY, CDR2 SAAADI. With 8 bases clipped from V and 9 bases from J, the junction kept 7 bases outside the gene matches. Written as DNA, the CDR3 is TGCGCCAGCCAACAGGGGGCGCCGGCCCAGTACTTC. The encoded protein is CASQQGAPAQYF.

V and J are TRBV4-2 and TRBJ2-7, with D perhaps matching TRBD1 or TRBD2 (6 bases each). Trimming took off 4 bases at V and 1 base at J, with 11 bases between the two ends. Looked up from germline, CDR1 is LGHNA and CDR2 is YNFKEQ. This CDR3 is built from 14 residues. The CDR3 DNA reads as TGTGCCAGCAGCCCGGGGGCGGTTTCCTACGAGCAGTACTTC. This codes for CASSPGAVSYEQYF.

The chain links TRBV4-1 to TRBJ1-2; D is ambiguous. Germline V gene data show CDR1 as MGHRA and CDR2 as YSYEKL. V was cut by 1 base and J by 4 bases, with 10 bases left in between. The CDR3 totals 14 residues. Here the CDR3 reads CASSQVWNGYGYTF. Written as DNA, the CDR3 is TGCGCCAGCAGCCAAGTTTGGAACGGCTATGGCTACACCTTC.

The V and J genes are TRBV27 and TRBJ2-1; a weak D match, TRBD1 (6 bases). Deletions cut 5 bases from V and 7 bases from J, with 27 bases between. This CDR3 is 18 amino acids long. Germline V CDR1 and CDR2: MNHEY, SMNVEV (reference sequence). CDR3 in DNA: TGTGCCAGCAGTCAATCCCCGCCTGGGGGCGGGTGGTCAAATGAGCAGTTCTTC. Encoded protein: CASSQSPPGGGWSNEQFF.

The chain couples TRBV7-9 to TRBJ2-3; possibly TRBD2 for D (5 bases). Trimming took 0 bases from V and 0 from J, leaving 10 bases between them. This CDR3 is 16 amino acids long. Germline CDR1 and CDR2: SEHNR and FQNEAQ (reference sequence). The CDR3 region has the DNA TGTGCCAGCAGCTTAGCGTGGACTTCTAGCACAGATACGCAGTATTTT. It encodes CASSLAWTSSTDTQYF.

This chain links TRBV30 with TRBJ2-1; unclear D gene. V lost 3 bases and J lost 8, with 11 bases in between. The CDR3 sequence is 12 residues long. Germline V lookup: CDR1 GTSNPN, CDR2 SVGIG (reference sequence). CDR3 protein: CAWRVDSYEQFF. The CDR3 nucleotides read TGTGCCTGGAGGGTGGATTCATATGAGCAGTTCTTC.

The V call is TRBV2, the J call TRBJ2-5, with D unclear. V was shortened by 4 bases and J by 2 bases, with 11 bases between the two germline ends. Germline V CDR1 and CDR2: SNHLY, FYNNEI. The CDR3 has 14 amino acids. The CDR3 coding sequence is TGTGCCAGCAGTGCATATACCGGACAAGAGACCCAGTACTTC. Protein product: CASSAYTGQETQYF. Together with reference TRBV2 and TRBJ2-5, the CDR3 gives the full variable domain: EPEVTQTPSHQVTQMGQEVILRCVPISNHLYFYWYRQILGQKVEFLVSFYNNEISEKSEIFDDQFSVERPDGSNFTLKIRSTKLEDSAMYFCASSAYTGQETQYFGPGTRLLVL.

The chain combines TRBV7-8 with TRBJ2-1; 11 bases line up with TRBD2. CDR1 is SGHVS, CDR2 FQNEAQ, per germline. The J segment lost 7 bases and the V segment lost 1 base, leaving 3 bases of the junction unmatched. The CDR3 is 15 amino acids. CDR3: CASSLGLAGWNEQFF. The CDR3 DNA is TGTGCCAGCAGCTTAGGACTAGCGGGATGGAATGAGCAGTTCTTC.